The 14 T cell receptor beta chains below were found in one sample sequenced in a study of response to subunit inactivated influenza vaccine. MiXCR was run by TCRdb on the RT-PCR reads, yielding one entry per CDR3 protein. This sample has about 530,000 distinct CDR3 sequences, with approximately 12% found just once. The material sequenced was PBMCs from blood, taken on the day of vaccination. These receptors all stem from a man between 45 and 60 years old who received an inactivated influenza vaccine.

Many counts were recorded for this clonotype. The rearrangement uses TRBV5-1 and TRBJ2-5, with TRBD1 identical over 10 bases. V shed 4 bases and J 5 bases; nucleotides not matched to a gene: 5. This CDR3 region has 14 residues. The V gene's germline CDR1 is SGHRS and CDR2 YFSETQ. CDR3 nucleotides: TGCGCCAGCAGCGTGACAGGGGGCACGGAGACCCAGTACTTC. The encoded protein is CASSVTGGTETQYF. Together with reference TRBV5-1 and TRBJ2-5, the CDR3 gives the full variable domain: KAGVTQTPRYLIKTRGQQVTLSCSPISGHRSVSWYQQTPGQGLQFLFEYFSETQRNKGNFPGRFSGRQFSNSRSEMNVSTLELGDSALYLCASSVTGGTETQYFGPGTRLLVL.

This clonotype was counted at least ten times. The chain is built from TRBV5-1 and TRBJ2-3, with D uncertain. Trimming shortened V by 4 bases and J by 2 bases, and 8 bases separated the two germline ends. The CDR3 runs 13 residues. Germline V gene lookup returns CDR1 SGHRS and CDR2 YFSETQ. The CDR3 nucleotides read TGCGCCAGCAGCAAGGAAGTCACAGATACGCAGTATTTT. This codes for CASSKEVTDTQYF.

Only a few counts were recorded for this clonotype. The chain recombines TRBV6-5 with TRBJ2-1; 13 bases are a match to TRBD2. The CDR3 loop spans 16 amino acids. The V and J ends lost 4 bases and 6 bases, in that order; junction bases with no gene match: 6. The germline CDR1 and CDR2 sequences are MNHEY and SVGAGI. The CDR3 DNA reads as TGTGCCAGCAGTTGGACTAGCGGGAGAGCTGCCAATGAGCAGTTCTTC. Translating gives CASSWTSGRAANEQFF.

A note on this clonotype: A read error may be the cause here, since a much bigger clone is one base away. The chain has TRBV12-3 or TRBV12-4 and TRBJ2-2; D might be TRBD2 (5 bases). The CDR3 is 15 amino acids. The DNA of the CDR3 is TGTTCCAGCAGTTTAGTTGGAGGGAACACCGGGGAGCTGTTTTTT. Translation: CSSSLVGGNTGELFF.

This clonotype appeared many times. The V and J genes are TRBV3-1 and TRBJ2-3, with D tentatively TRBD2 (5 bases). This CDR3 has 13 amino acids. Germline V gene sequence: CDR1 LGHDT, CDR2 YNNKEL (reference sequence). Trimming pared 1 base from V and 6 bases from J, leaving 8 bases between. CDR3 in amino acids: CASSQVAGDTQYF. The CDR3 nucleotides read TGTGCCAGCAGCCAAGTGGCGGGCGATACGCAGTATTTT.

This chain connects TRBV9 to TRBJ2-1; D is ambiguous. This CDR3 comprises 15 residues. Germline assignment: CDR1 SGDLS and CDR2 YYNGEE. Trimming stripped 4 bases from V and 3 bases from J, with 14 bases between. The DNA for the CDR3 is TGTGCCAGCAGCACGTCTAGAGGCGGCTACAATGAGCAGTTCTTC. Its translation is CASSTSRGGYNEQFF.

This CDR3 is CSSFREGRNEQFF. The DNA for the CDR3 is TGCAGTTCCTTTCGGGAGGGGAGGAATGAGCAGTTCTTC. The chain links TRBV20-1 to TRBJ2-1; 8 bases line up with TRBD2. The CDR3 contains 13 residues. The J segment lost 7 bases and the V segment lost 8 bases, leaving 10 bases of the junction unmatched. Germline V gene data show CDR1 as DFQATT and CDR2 as SNEGSKA (reference sequence).

CDR3 DNA: TGTGCCAGCGAGGGACAGGCGAGGGATGGCTACACCTTC. This gives the protein CASEGQARDGYTF. The chain links TRBV7-2 to TRBJ1-2; TRBD1 aligns across 8 bases. The J segment lost 6 bases and the V segment lost 8 bases, leaving 8 bases of the junction unmatched. The CDR3 length is 13 residues. Germline CDR1 reads SGHTA; CDR2 reads FQGNSA.

The rearrangement links TRBV10-3 to TRBJ1-5, with TRBD1 identical over 8 bases. Germline CDR1 reads ENHRY; CDR2 reads SYGVKD. The CDR3 has 15 amino acids. V shed 6 bases, J shed 3 bases, and the junction held 7 bases outside the gene matches. CDR3 protein: CAISRTGLYNQPQHF. The CDR3 bases are TGTGCCATCAGCAGGACAGGGTTGTACAATCAGCCCCAGCATTTT.

CDR3 residues: CASRTGTGNTEAFF. The DNA for the CDR3 is TGTGCCAGCAGGACCGGGACGGGGAACACTGAAGCTTTCTTT. V gene TRBV28 combines with J gene TRBJ1-1; perhaps TRBD1 as D (5 bases). Germline assignment: CDR1 MDHEN and CDR2 SYDVKM. CDR3 length equals 14 residues. V was cut by 6 bases and J by 1 base, with 12 bases left in between.

This clonotype was counted a few times. V is TRBV6-2 or TRBV6-3 and J is TRBJ2-6, with a possible D match to TRBD1 (6 bases). The CDR3 is 17 amino acids. Germline V gives CDR1 MNHEY, CDR2 SVGEGT. V was cut by 6 bases and J by 0 bases, with 15 bases left in between. The CDR3 DNA follows: TGTGCCAGCAGACCCCCGGGACACATCTCTGGGGCCAACGTCCTGACTTTC. Residues: CASRPPGHISGANVLTF.

This clonotype was seen more than once but under ten times. This chain links TRBV7-2 with TRBJ2-7; TRBD2 matches at 7 bases. Germline values: CDR1 SGHTA, CDR2 FQGNSA. V dropped 4 bases and J dropped 0; count of bases not matched to a gene: 9. The CDR3 extends over 16 amino acids. CDR3 coding DNA: TGTGCCAGCAGCTCCCCGGGAGCGGGGCCCTCCTACGAGCAGTACTTC. As protein: CASSSPGAGPSYEQYF.

The chain joins TRBV29-1 to TRBJ2-1; no clear D gene. The V gene lost 7 bases and the J gene lost 4 bases, with 17 bases spanning the gap. The CDR3 runs to 14 residues. CDR1 and CDR2 (germline): SQVTM, ANQGSEA. The CDR3 here is CSASVKVDYNEQFF. The CDR3 nucleotides are TGCAGCGCCTCGGTGAAGGTAGATTACAATGAGCAGTTCTTC.

The rearrangement uses TRBV7-2 and TRBJ1-2, with a weak D call TRBD1 (5 bases). The germline V gene encodes CDR1 SGHTA and CDR2 FQGNSA. The CDR3 runs 13 residues. V gave up 4 bases and J gave up 4 bases, with 10 bases separating them. CDR3 bases: TGTGCCAGCAGCTCTGACAGAGTCTATGGCTACACCTTC. Translation gives CASSSDRVYGYTF.